The clone carrying this TCR beta chain showed up many times. All donors came from Russia, were Caucasian and healthy, and spanned ages about 6 to 90. Isolation yielded PBMCs, at least 7 million per sample, in every case. The germline V and J ends were trimmed by 4 bases and 5 bases, with 17 bases remaining between them. Germline V lookup: CDR1 MDHEN, CDR2 SYDVKM. This CDR3 comprises 15 residues. These data originate in a study of blood T cells in healthy people across ages. A J-beta primer mix and a sample-barcoded 5' primer were used in a second PCR of roughly 6 to 11 cycles. Template switching added a 12-random-nucleotide identifier to every cDNA molecule. TCRdb re-derived calls from the 5' RACE reads in MiXCR, one entry per CDR3 protein. The sample has hundreds of thousands of distinct CDR3 sequences, about 30% seen once.

V usage is TRBV28 and J usage is TRBJ2-5; D call uncertain. What was sequenced was blood. This clonotype originated in a woman aged 80 or older in good health. CDR3 sequence: CASSSGLRPLETQYF. The DNA of the CDR3 is TGTGCCAGCAGTTCCGGGCTTCGTCCTCTGGAGACCCAGTACTTC.